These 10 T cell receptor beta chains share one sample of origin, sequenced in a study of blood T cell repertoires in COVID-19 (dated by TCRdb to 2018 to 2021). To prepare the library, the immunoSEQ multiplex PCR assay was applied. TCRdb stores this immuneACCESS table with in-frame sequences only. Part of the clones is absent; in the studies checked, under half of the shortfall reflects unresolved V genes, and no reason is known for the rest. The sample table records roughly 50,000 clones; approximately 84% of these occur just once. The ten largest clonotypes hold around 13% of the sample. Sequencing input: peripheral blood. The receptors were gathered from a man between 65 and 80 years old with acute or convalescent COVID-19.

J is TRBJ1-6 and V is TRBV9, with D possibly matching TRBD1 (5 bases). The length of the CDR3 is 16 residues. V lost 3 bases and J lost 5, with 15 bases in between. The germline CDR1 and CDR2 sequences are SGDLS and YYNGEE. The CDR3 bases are TGTGCCAGCAGCGCCCCGGGTGGGGCCGATAATTCACCCCTCCACTTT. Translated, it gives CASSAPGGADNSPLHF.

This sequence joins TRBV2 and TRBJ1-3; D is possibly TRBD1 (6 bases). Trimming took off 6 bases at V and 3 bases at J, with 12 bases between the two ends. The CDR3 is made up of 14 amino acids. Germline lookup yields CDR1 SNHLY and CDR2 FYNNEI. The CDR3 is CASRGGEVGNTIYF. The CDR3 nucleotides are TGTGCCAGCAGAGGGGGGGAAGTTGGAAACACCATATATTTT.

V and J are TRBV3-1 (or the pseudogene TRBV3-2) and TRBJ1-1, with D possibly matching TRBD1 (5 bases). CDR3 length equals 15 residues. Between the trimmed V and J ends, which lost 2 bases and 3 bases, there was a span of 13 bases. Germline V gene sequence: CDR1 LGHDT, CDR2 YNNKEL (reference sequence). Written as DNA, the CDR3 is TGTGCCAGCAGCCAACCAGGGTGGACGGACACTGAAGCTTTCTTT. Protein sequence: CASSQPGWTDTEAFF.

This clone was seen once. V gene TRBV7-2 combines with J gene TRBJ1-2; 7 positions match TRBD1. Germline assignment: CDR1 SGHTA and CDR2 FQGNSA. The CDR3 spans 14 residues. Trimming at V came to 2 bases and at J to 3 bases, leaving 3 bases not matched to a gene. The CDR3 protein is CASSLNQGDYGYTF. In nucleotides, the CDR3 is TGTGCCAGCAGCTTAAATCAGGGGGACTATGGCTACACCTTC.

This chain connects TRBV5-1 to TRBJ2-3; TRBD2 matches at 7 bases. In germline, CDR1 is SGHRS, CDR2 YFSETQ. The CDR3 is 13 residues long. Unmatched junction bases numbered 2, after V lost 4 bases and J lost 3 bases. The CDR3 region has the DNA TGCGCCAGCAGCCTGGGAGGGACAGATACGCAGTATTTT. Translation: CASSLGGTDTQYF.

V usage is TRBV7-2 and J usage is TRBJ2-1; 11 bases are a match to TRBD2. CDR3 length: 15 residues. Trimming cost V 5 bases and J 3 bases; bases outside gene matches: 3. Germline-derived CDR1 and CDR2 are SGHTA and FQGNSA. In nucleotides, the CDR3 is TGTGCCAGCAGCGCTAGCGGGAGGAACTACAATGAGCAGTTCTTC. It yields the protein CASSASGRNYNEQFF.

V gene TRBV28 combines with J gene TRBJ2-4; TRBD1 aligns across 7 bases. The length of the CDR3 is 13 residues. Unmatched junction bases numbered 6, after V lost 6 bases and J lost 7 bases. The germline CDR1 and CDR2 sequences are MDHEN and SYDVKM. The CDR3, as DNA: TGTGCCAGCAGACTTACAGGGGTGAACATTCAGTACTTC. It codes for CASRLTGVNIQYF.

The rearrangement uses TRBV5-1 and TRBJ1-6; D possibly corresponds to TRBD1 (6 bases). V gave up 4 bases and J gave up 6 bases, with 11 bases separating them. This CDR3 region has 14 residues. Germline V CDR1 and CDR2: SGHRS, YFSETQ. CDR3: CASSPQGTNSPLHF. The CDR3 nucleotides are TGCGCCAGCAGCCCCCAGGGGACTAATTCACCCCTCCACTTT.

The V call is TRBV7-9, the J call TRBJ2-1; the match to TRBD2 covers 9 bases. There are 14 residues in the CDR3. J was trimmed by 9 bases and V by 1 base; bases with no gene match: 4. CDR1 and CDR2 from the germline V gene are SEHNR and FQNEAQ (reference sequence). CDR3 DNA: TGTGCCAGCAGCTTAGAGCTAGCGGGGAGTGAGCAGTTCTTC. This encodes CASSLELAGSEQFF.

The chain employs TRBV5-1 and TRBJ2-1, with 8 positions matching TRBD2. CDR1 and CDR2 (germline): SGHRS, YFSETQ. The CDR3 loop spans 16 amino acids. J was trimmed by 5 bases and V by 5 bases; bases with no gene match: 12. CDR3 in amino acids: CASRLTTLAVNNEQFF. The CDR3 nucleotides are TGCGCCAGCAGATTGACAACACTAGCGGTAAACAATGAGCAGTTCTTC.